This entry lists 18 T cell receptor beta chains sequenced from one sample in a study of T cells in women clearing cervical HPV infection. Here immunoSEQ multiplex PCR was the method, and the copy in TCRdb shows in-frame clones only, minus some. The clone table shows roughly 40,000 clones, with the ten largest holding approximately 1.2%. Source material: blood buffy coat. The receptor source for this set is a woman aged 18 to 75 with a cervical HPV16 infection that either progressed to CIN3+ or cleared (not recorded which).

Comment on this clone: The CDR3 is cut off 3 residues early in the read; its end comes from the germline J gene. The chain recombines TRBV19 with TRBJ1-2, with a weak D call TRBD1 (5 bases). Trimming removed 3 bases from V and 3 bases from J, with 14 bases in between. CDR3 length: 15 amino acids. CDR1 LNHDA and CDR2 SQIVND come from the germline V gene (reference sequence). CDR3: CASSMIGQGHYGYTF. Partial CDR3 DNA: TGTGCCAGTAGTATGATAGGCCAGGGCCACTATGGC.

To note about this clone: The read stops 3 residues short of the end of the CDR3; the missing end is completed from the germline J gene. The chain couples TRBV10-1 to TRBJ2-5; D unclear. Trimming took off 0 bases at V and 3 bases at J, with 8 bases between the two ends. The CDR3 runs 14 residues. Germline V gene lookup returns CDR1 WNHNN and CDR2 SYGVQD (reference sequence). Incomplete CDR3 DNA: TGCGCCAGCAGTGAGTCTCTGGGCGAAGAGACC. Translation: CASSESLGEET. The entire CDR3 protein is CASSESLGEETQYF.

Concerning this clone: Sequencing ends 3 residues short of the CDR3 end; the germline J gene provides the rest. The genes are TRBV20-1 and TRBJ2-4; D is perhaps TRBD2 (7 bases). The CDR3 extends over 16 amino acids. CDR1 and CDR2 (germline): DFQATT, SNEGSKA (reference sequence). The ends were cut back, 6 bases at V and 0 bases at J, with 18 bases in the middle. CDR3 DNA, as far as it was read: TGCAGTGCAACCATTGGGGGGGGCCAAGCCAAAAACATT. Amino acids: CSATIGGGQAKNI. The complete CDR3 reads CSATIGGGQAKNIQYF.

Of note for this clone: The CDR3 extends 3 residues past the end of the read, so its final part is completed from the germline J gene. This chain links TRBV5-6 with TRBJ2-7, with TRBD1 matching over 9 bases. The germline gives CDR1 SGHDT, CDR2 YYEEEE. This CDR3 is 14 amino acids long. V gave up 2 bases and J gave up 6 bases; unmatched junction bases: 6. The covered CDR3 bases are TGTGCCAGCAGCTTACGGACAGGGGTTAGCGAG. Residues: CASSLRTGVSE. The complete CDR3 sequence is CASSLRTGVSEQYF.

Points on this clone: Coverage ceases 3 residues before the CDR3 finishes, and the germline J gene fills in the end. The chain has TRBV30 and TRBJ1-6, with TRBD1 matching over 9 bases. Germline V gene sequence: CDR1 GTSNPN, CDR2 SVGIG (reference sequence). Unmatched junction bases numbered 1, after V lost 1 base and J lost 6 bases. This CDR3 contains 14 residues. Incomplete CDR3 DNA: TGTGCCTGGAGTGGACAGGGGGGTAATTCACCC. Encoded protein: CAWSGQGGNSP. The complete CDR3 sequence is CAWSGQGGNSPLHF.

As concerns this clone: The read comes to an end 3 residues before the CDR3 does, leaving the germline J gene to fill in the end. The chain employs TRBV7-3 and TRBJ2-7, with 9 bases aligning to TRBD2. The germline CDR1 and CDR2 sequences are SGHTA and FQGTGA. The CDR3 has 17 amino acids. V shed 1 base and J 2 bases; nucleotides not matched to a gene: 9. The CDR3 bases that were read are TGTGCCAGCAGCTTAAAGGCGCTAGCGGGGACCACCTACGAG. It codes for CASSLKALAGTTYE. In full, the CDR3 is CASSLKALAGTTYEQYF.

In regard to this clone: The CDR3 end lies 3 residues beyond the end of the read and is filled in from the germline J gene. The chain links TRBV29-1 to TRBJ1-2, with 10 bases identical to TRBD1. The CDR3 length is 14 residues. CDR1 is SQVTM, CDR2 ANQGSEA, per germline. V shed 5 bases and J 4 bases; nucleotides not matched to a gene: 7. The DNA read from the CDR3 is TGCAGCGTTCTCATCCGGGACAGGGGCTATGGC. Its translation is CSVLIRDRGYG. The whole CDR3 region reads CSVLIRDRGYGYTF.

To note about this clone: The sequence runs out 3 residues before the end of the CDR3; the remainder is reconstructed from the germline J gene. The rearrangement joins TRBV12-5 to TRBJ1-1; D uncertain. CDR1 is LGHNT and CDR2 is FRNRAP in the germline V gene. Between the trimmed V and J ends, which lost 0 bases and 1 base, there was a span of 12 bases. This CDR3 region has 16 residues. The CDR3 protein is CASGLVLGQENTEAFF. The CDR3 DNA, read in part, is TGTGCTAGTGGTTTGGTATTGGGTCAGGAGAACACTGAA. The whole variable domain, remainder taken from reference TRBV12-5 and TRBJ1-1, is DARVTQTPRHKVTEMGQEVTMRCQPILGHNTVFWYRQTMMQGLELLAYFRNRAPLDDSGMPKDRFSAEMPDATLATLKIQPSEPRDSAVYFCASGLVLGQENTEAFFGQGTRLTVV.

Worth noting for this clone: The sequence runs out 3 residues before the end of the CDR3; the remainder is reconstructed from the germline J gene. The chain has TRBV20-1 and TRBJ2-4; TRBD1 aligns across 7 bases. Germline V gene sequence: CDR1 DFQATT, CDR2 SNEGSKA (reference sequence). The CDR3 runs to 14 residues. V was clipped by 6 bases and J by 0 bases; unmatched bases: 5. The CDR3 loop is CSAPRQGAKNIQYF. The sequenced part of the CDR3 DNA is TGCAGTGCGCCGAGACAGGGAGCCAAAAACATT.

Comments on this clone: Read sequence stops 3 residues before the CDR3 end, and the germline J gene provides the missing end. V and J are TRBV5-1 and TRBJ1-2, with D possibly TRBD1 on 5 matching bases. CDR3 length: 11 amino acids. In germline, CDR1 is SGHRS, CDR2 YFSETQ. The CDR3 region is CASSPGGGYTF. The CDR3 bases that were read are TGCGCCAGCAGCCCGGGGGGAGGC.

As concerns this clone: Sequencing ends 3 residues short of the CDR3 end; the germline J gene provides the rest. The genes are TRBV5-4 and TRBJ2-4, with TRBD2 identical over 10 bases. Per germline, CDR1 SGHNT and CDR2 YYREEE (reference sequence). The CDR3 runs 14 residues. The DNA read from the CDR3 is TGTGCCAGCAGCTTTAATATAGCGGGGGGTGGT. This gives the protein CASSFNIAGGG. The CDR3 in full is CASSFNIAGGGQYF.

Concerning this clone: Read data end 3 residues before the CDR3 end; the end is taken from the germline J gene. V gene TRBV7-2 combines with J gene TRBJ2-7; 9 nucleotides line up with TRBD2. CDR3 length: 14 residues. V shed 3 bases and J 2 bases; nucleotides not matched to a gene: 2. In germline, CDR1 is SGHTA, CDR2 FQGNSA. The sequenced CDR3 bases are TGTACCAGCAGCTTTGCGGGAGGGACCTACGAG. The encoded protein is CTSSFAGGTYE. The entire CDR3 reads CTSSFAGGTYEQYF. The full variable domain, completed using reference TRBV7-2 and TRBJ2-7, is GAGVSQSPSNKVTEKGKDVELRCDPISGHTALYWYRQSLGQGLEFLIYFQGNSAPDKSGLPSDRFSAERTGGSVSTLTIQRTQQEDSAVYLCTSSFAGGTYEQYFGPGTRLTVT.

As concerns this clone: The CDR3 end falls 3 residues outside the read, so it is completed with the germline J gene. The V and J genes are TRBV18 and TRBJ2-1; D perhaps matches TRBD2 (7 bases). CDR1 and CDR2 (germline): KGHSH, LQKENI. The CDR3 length is 16 residues. The V end lost 3 bases, the J end lost 6 bases, and 18 bases lay between the germline ends. This CDR3 is CASSPLTGGSGNEQFF. The CDR3 DNA, read in part, is TGTGCCAGCTCACCCCTGACGGGGGGCTCGGGCAATGAG.

Regarding this clone: The read falls 3 residues short of the CDR3 end, and the missing part is taken from the germline J gene. This chain connects TRBV6-2 or TRBV6-3 to TRBJ2-1; 9 bases map to TRBD2. The CDR3 has 16 amino acids. CDR1 is MNHEY, CDR2 SVGEGT, per germline. V lost 6 bases to trimming and J lost 4 bases; unmatched junction nucleotides: 10. The CDR3 sequence: CASSPLTSGFYNEQFF. Incomplete CDR3 DNA: TGTGCCAGCAGCCCTCTGACTAGCGGATTTTACAATGAG.

As to this clone: With the read ending 3 residues before the CDR3 end, the germline J gene is used to fill in that end. This chain uses TRBV10-3 with TRBJ1-5; tentative D call: TRBD1 (5 bases). Trimming pared 0 bases from V and 6 bases from J, leaving 12 bases between. CDR1 is ENHRY and CDR2 is SYGVKD in the germline V gene. The CDR3 sequence is 15 residues long. The sequenced part of the CDR3 DNA is TGTGCCATCAGTGAGTCAGGGCAGGGCCCTCAGCCC. Amino acids: CAISESGQGPQP. The entire CDR3 sequence reads CAISESGQGPQPQHF.

The part of the CDR3 DNA that was read is TGTGCCAGCAGCTTAGATCGGGGGAGGGGAGAGACC. It specifies CASSLDRGRGET. The full CDR3 reads CASSLDRGRGETQYF. The chain uses TRBV7-7 and TRBJ2-5; 7 nucleotides align to TRBD2. The CDR3 is cut off 3 residues early in the read; its end comes from the germline J gene. CDR1 is SSHAT, CDR2 FNYEAQ, per germline (reference sequence). V dropped 1 base and J dropped 4; count of bases not matched to a gene: 6. The length of the CDR3 is 15 residues.

Worth noting for this clone: The CDR3 is cut off 3 residues early in the read; its end comes from the germline J gene. The V gene is TRBV30, the J gene TRBJ1-6; 7 bases align to TRBD1. V shed 8 bases, J shed 4 bases, and the junction held 11 bases outside the gene matches. Germline V gene lookup returns CDR1 GTSNPN and CDR2 SVGIG (reference sequence). The CDR3 totals 15 residues. CDR3 DNA, as far as it was read: TGTGCCCGTTCGGCGGGGACAGTATATAATTCACCC. Amino acid sequence: CARSAGTVYNSP. The CDR3 in full is CARSAGTVYNSPLHF.

Worth noting for this clone: Read coverage stops 3 residues before the CDR3 terminus; the germline J gene supplies the remainder. The chain has TRBV5-4 and TRBJ2-2, with 11 bases matching TRBD2. From germline, CDR1 is SGHNT and CDR2 YYREEE (reference sequence). Trimming removed 4 bases from V and 5 bases from J; junction bases left unmatched: 4. The CDR3 contains 15 residues. CDR3 bases read: TGTGCCAGCAGCCCTGGGACTAGCGGAACCGGGGAG. It translates to CASSPGTSGTGE. The full-length CDR3 reads as CASSPGTSGTGELFF.